The TCR beta chain described here comes from a study of OX40 agonist ivuxolimab in advanced cancers. Anyone with autoimmune disease history or systemic immunosuppression was excluded. Blood samples were obtained at baseline, cycle 4 day 1, and cycle 7 day 1. Repertoires were generated with immunoSEQ multiplex PCR, while TCRdb's copy carries only in-frame clones and drops some. The profile covers about 48,000 clones, with 75% to 85% appearing a single time and approximately 1.1% taken by the ten largest. Study conclusions and caveats: At 0.1 to 3.0 mg/kg and by week 6, clonal expansion occurred in CD4+ and CD8+ blood T cells. The average count of expanded clones was higher among CD8+ T cells than among CD4+.

With respect to this clone: Its antigen is unidentified.

The material sequenced was CD4+ or CD8+ T cells sorted from blood, taken in a trial of the OX40 agonist ivuxolimab. This receptor was obtained from an adult with an advanced solid tumor such as melanoma, head and neck, liver or kidney cancer.

The CDR3 reads CASSSGPASSGNTIYF. The CDR3, as DNA: TGTGCCAGCAGTAGTGGACCGGCCAGCTCTGGAAACACCATATATTTT. This chain links TRBV5-4 with TRBJ1-3, with D unresolved. The germline CDR1 and CDR2 sequences are SGHNT and YYREEE (reference sequence). The V end was cut by 5 bases, the J end by 0 bases, with 15 bases between. The CDR3 has 16 amino acids. The full variable domain, completed using reference TRBV5-4 and TRBJ1-3, is ETGVTQSPTHLIKTRGQQVTLRCSSQSGHNTVSWYQQALGQGPQFIFQYYREEENGRGNFPPRFSGLQFPNYSSELNVNALELDDSALYLCASSSGPASSGNTIYFGEGSWLTVV.